The clone carrying this T cell receptor beta chain has at least ten counts. This entry is derived from a study of T cells in Graves' hyperthyroidism and ophthalmopathy. Study information: Upon initial diagnosis and before any treatment, peripheral blood was collected.

CDR1 is KGHSH, CDR2 LQKENI, per germline. The CDR3 is 14 amino acids. V gave up 1 base and J gave up 2 bases, with 6 bases separating them. Regions amplified from RNA transcripts were the TCR beta CDR3 regions. Using the HTBI primer set, a first-round RT-PCR was run on the TCR CDR3. MiXCR, run by TCRdb on the multiplex PCR reads, gives a single entry per CDR3 protein. The table shows 400,000 to 450,000 distinct CDR3 sequences, with under 15% occurring only once. Exclusion followed for patients with uncontrolled infection, other autoimmune disease, pregnancy or lactation. This clonotype was sampled from a man in his late teens or twenties with Graves' ophthalmopathy. Sequencing was done on a sample of blood. The chain combines TRBV18 with TRBJ1-5, with D hard to call. CDR3 sequence reads: CASSPLPGNQPQHF. The CDR3 nucleotides are TGTGCCAGCTCACCACTGCCAGGCAATCAGCCCCAGCATTTT.